The entry that follows covers one TCR beta chain sequence. CDR3 length: 13 amino acids. Trimming took off 10 bases at V and 2 bases at J, with 14 bases between the two ends. Germline V gene lookup returns CDR1 MNHNY and CDR2 SVGAGI (reference sequence). TCRdb's table, derived via immunoSEQ multiplex PCR, lists solely in-frame clones and lacks some. The sample consists of tens of thousands of clones, roughly 95% of them appearing once. This specimen belongs to a study of T cell changes during pregnancy in multiple sclerosis. This clonotype originated in a female donor with multiple sclerosis, enrolled in a pregnancy study. V is TRBV6-6 and J is TRBJ1-1, with TRBD1 as a possible D gene (5 bases). The sample in question was peripheral blood, obtained in the second trimester of pregnancy. The CDR3 loop reads CATSGGANTEAFF. The CDR3 nucleotides are TGTGCCACCTCGGGCGGGGCTAACACTGAAGCTTTCTTT.